These 16 T cell receptor beta chains share one sample of origin, sequenced in a study of blood T cell repertoires in COVID-19. Profiled with immunoSEQ multiplex PCR; TCRdb holds only in-frame clones, not every one. The sample has fewer than 350,000 clones, about 90% seen once. What was sequenced was peripheral blood. The receptor source for this set is a woman in her thirties with COVID-19, enrolled during active disease.

This clone was recorded only once. DNA of the CDR3: TGTGCCAGCAGTGAACCTGCCCAGGTACAGGCTGAAGCTTTCTTT. Translated, it gives CASSEPAQVQAEAFF. This chain links TRBV6-1 with TRBJ1-1; weak D call: TRBD1 (5 bases). V was shortened by 2 bases and J by 6 bases, with 16 bases between the two germline ends. Germline CDR1 is MNHNS and CDR2 is SASEGT. The CDR3 contains 15 residues.

Written as DNA, the CDR3 is TGTGCCAGTAACGGTGAGGGCGGTAACACAGATACGCAGTATTTT. This codes for CASNGEGGNTDTQYF. The chain uses TRBV19 and TRBJ2-3, with D possibly being TRBD2 (5 bases). This CDR3 has 15 residues. Germline V CDR1 and CDR2: LNHDA, SQIVND (reference sequence). Between the trimmed V and J ends, which lost 7 bases and 2 bases, there was a span of 16 bases.

The gene calls are TRBV6-2 or TRBV6-3 and TRBJ1-3; no clear D gene. Between the trimmed V and J ends, which lost 6 bases and 1 base, there was a span of 7 bases. CDR1 is MNHEY, CDR2 SVGEGT, per germline. CDR3 size: 13 residues. The CDR3 spells CASSLNSGNTIYF. The CDR3 DNA is TGTGCCAGCAGCCTCAATTCTGGAAACACCATATATTTT.

This chain links TRBV7-2 with TRBJ2-7; 9 bases agree with TRBD2. There are 15 residues in the CDR3. The V gene end was trimmed by 7 bases and the J gene end by 4 bases; junction bases not matched to a gene: 11. The germline gives CDR1 SGHTA, CDR2 FQGNSA. The CDR3 region is CASIQQAGGIYEQYF. The CDR3 coding sequence is TGTGCCAGCATCCAACAGGCGGGGGGGATTTACGAGCAGTACTTC.

The chain recombines TRBV28 with TRBJ2-7; 7 bases align to TRBD1. Trimming removed 6 bases from V and 5 bases from J; junction bases left unmatched: 4. The CDR3 spans 12 residues. The V gene's germline CDR1 is MDHEN and CDR2 SYDVKM. DNA for the CDR3: TGTGCCAGCAGCTGGGACAGCAACGAGCAGTACTTC. This encodes CASSWDSNEQYF.

V gene TRBV28 combines with J gene TRBJ1-5, with 8 bases lining up with TRBD1. CDR1 MDHEN and CDR2 SYDVKM come from the germline V gene. CDR3 size: 18 residues. J was trimmed by 3 bases and V by 5 bases; bases with no gene match: 15. This CDR3 is CASSPPTNRGGNNQPQHF. CDR3 bases: TGTGCCAGCAGTCCGCCGACGAACAGGGGGGGGAACAATCAGCCCCAGCATTTT.

The chain is built from TRBV10-3 and TRBJ1-2; the D is unclear. V was clipped by 2 bases and J by 2 bases, with 3 bases between them. Germline assignment: CDR1 ENHRY and CDR2 SYGVKD. This CDR3 region has 12 residues. The chain's CDR3 is CAISEVNYGYTF. The CDR3 coding sequence is TGTGCCATCAGTGAGGTAAACTATGGCTACACCTTC.

The rearrangement uses TRBV27 and TRBJ2-7, with D tentatively TRBD2 (6 bases). V was pared by 4 bases and J by 0 bases, with 10 bases between. The CDR3 spans 14 residues. Germline assignment: CDR1 MNHEY and CDR2 SMNVEV (reference sequence). In nucleotides, the CDR3 is TGTGCCAGCAGTTCACGGGGGTACTCCTACGAGCAGTACTTC. Its translation: CASSSRGYSYEQYF.

CDR3 nucleotides: TGTGCCACCAGTGAGTCAGGGTATGGCTACACCTTC. Protein product: CATSESGYGYTF. The chain joins TRBV24-1 to TRBJ1-2; D is perhaps TRBD1 (5 bases). The CDR3 runs 12 residues. The germline V and J ends were trimmed by 4 bases and 5 bases, with 7 bases remaining between them. CDR1 is KGHDR and CDR2 is SFDVKD in the germline V gene.

Worth noting for this clone: Other DNA sequences of this sample code for an identical CDR3. V and J are TRBV4-1 and TRBJ1-2; no clear D. Germline values: CDR1 MGHRA, CDR2 YSYEKL. The CDR3 has 14 amino acids. Between the trimmed V and J ends, which lost 0 bases and 3 bases, there was a span of 8 bases. The CDR3 region has the DNA TGCGCCAGCAGCCAAGATCCCACAGACTATGGCTACACCTTC. Translating it yields CASSQDPTDYGYTF.

V gene TRBV18 combines with J gene TRBJ1-1; TRBD1 might be the D (6 bases). Germline CDR1 is KGHSH and CDR2 is LQKENI. The CDR3 contains 14 residues. Trimming pared 3 bases from V and 1 base from J, leaving 9 bases between. CDR3 region: CASSPWTENTEAFF. DNA of the CDR3: TGTGCCAGCTCACCCTGGACAGAGAACACTGAAGCTTTCTTT. Full variable domain (remainder filled in from reference TRBV18 and TRBJ1-1): NAGVMQNPRHLVRRRGQEARLRCSPMKGHSHVYWYRQLPEEGLKFMVYLQKENIIDESGMPKERFSAEFPKEGPSILRIQQVVRGDSAAYFCASSPWTENTEAFFGQGTRLTVV.

This chain connects TRBV7-9 to TRBJ1-3; D unresolved. Germline CDR1 reads SEHNR; CDR2 reads FQNEAQ (reference sequence). The CDR3 has 16 amino acids. V lost 4 bases, J lost 4 bases, and 17 bases lay in between. The CDR3 nucleotides are TGTGCCAGCAGCTCATCCGCCCAGGCCCCCGGAAACACCATATATTTT. This codes for CASSSSAQAPGNTIYF.

V gene TRBV2 combines with J gene TRBJ2-3; D remains ambiguous. There are 11 residues in the CDR3. The germline V gene has CDR1 SNHLY and CDR2 FYNNEI. With 7 bases removed from V and 6 bases from J, the gap between germline ends came to 8 bases. CDR3 DNA: TGTGCCAGCAAATACTCCGATACGCAGTATTTT. Amino acid sequence: CASKYSDTQYF.

The J gene is TRBJ2-6, the V gene TRBV5-1; 7 nucleotides align to TRBD1. Germline lookup yields CDR1 SGHRS and CDR2 YFSETQ. This CDR3 spans 16 amino acids. J gave up 2 bases and V 0 bases, and 2 bases lay outside the gene matches. The CDR3 DNA is TGCGCCAGCAGCTTGGCCACAGGGGCTGGGGCCAACGTCCTGACTTTC. Protein sequence: CASSLATGAGANVLTF.

The chain uses TRBV27 and TRBJ2-7, with 7 bases that match TRBD1. Per the germline V gene, CDR1 is MNHEY and CDR2 is SMNVEV (reference sequence). The CDR3 runs to 15 residues. V shed 1 base and J 5 bases; nucleotides not matched to a gene: 8. DNA of the CDR3: TGTGCCAGCAGTTTATACAGGGGCCGTCCGGACGAGCAGTACTTC. This codes for CASSLYRGRPDEQYF.

V and J are TRBV11-2 and TRBJ1-1, with TRBD1 matching over 7 bases. V lost 2 bases and J lost 5; bases outside the gene matches: 5. Germline values: CDR1 SGHAT, CDR2 FQNNGV. This CDR3 region has 14 residues. CDR3 region: CASSLWSGGTEAFF. The CDR3 region has the DNA TGTGCCAGCAGCTTATGGTCAGGGGGAACTGAAGCTTTCTTT.